This T cell receptor beta chain was captured in a study of blood T cell repertoires in COVID-19. At the level of the study: COVID-19 samples from acute and convalescent phases originated in the United States, Italy and Spain.

Original processing methods: Quantification of nucleated cells was approximated via reference gene primer amplification. Some clones are missing from TCRdb's copy, which holds only in-frame ones; the method was immunoSEQ multiplex PCR. That table furnishes V, J and clone size, whereas the DNA furnished D and trimming. This sample carries around 130,000 clones, more than 85% of them seen once, and the ten largest clones take roughly 18%. The CDR3 has 11 residues. CDR1 SQVTM and CDR2 ANQGSEA come from the germline V gene. V shed 4 bases and J shed 0 bases, with 4 bases lying between them. Specimen: peripheral blood. V gene TRBV29-1 combines with J gene TRBJ2-7, with D unresolved. The clonotype was recovered from a man aged 45 to 65 with active or convalescent COVID-19. The CDR3 DNA reads as TGCAGCGTTGTTTACTCCTACGAGCAGTACTTC. Translating gives CSVVYSYEQYF.